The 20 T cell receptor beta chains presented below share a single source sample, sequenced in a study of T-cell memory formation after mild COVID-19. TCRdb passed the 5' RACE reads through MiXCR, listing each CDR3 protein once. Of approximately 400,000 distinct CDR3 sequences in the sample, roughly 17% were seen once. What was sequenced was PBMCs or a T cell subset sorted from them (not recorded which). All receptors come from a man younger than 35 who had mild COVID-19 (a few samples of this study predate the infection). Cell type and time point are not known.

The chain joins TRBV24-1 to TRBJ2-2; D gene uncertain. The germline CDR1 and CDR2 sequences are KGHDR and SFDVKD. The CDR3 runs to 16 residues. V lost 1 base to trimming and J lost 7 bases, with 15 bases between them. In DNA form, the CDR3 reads TGTGCCACCAGTGATTTCGGATCGAAGGGTGACGGGGAGCTGTTTTTT. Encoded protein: CATSDFGSKGDGELFF.

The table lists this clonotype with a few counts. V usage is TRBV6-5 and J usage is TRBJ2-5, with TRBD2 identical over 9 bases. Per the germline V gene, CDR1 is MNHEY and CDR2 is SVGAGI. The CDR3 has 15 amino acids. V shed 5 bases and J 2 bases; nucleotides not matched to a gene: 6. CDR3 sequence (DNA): TGTGCCAGCAGTGCGGGGGGGGGAGTACAAGAGACCCAGTACTTC. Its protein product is CASSAGGGVQETQYF.

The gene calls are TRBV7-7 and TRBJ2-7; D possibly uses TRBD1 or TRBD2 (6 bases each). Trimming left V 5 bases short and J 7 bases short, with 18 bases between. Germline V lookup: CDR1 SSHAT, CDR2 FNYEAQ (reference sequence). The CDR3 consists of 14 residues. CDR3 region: CASSPGAGLGEQYF. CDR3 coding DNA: TGTGCCAGCAGCCCGGGGGCAGGGCTGGGTGAGCAGTACTTC.

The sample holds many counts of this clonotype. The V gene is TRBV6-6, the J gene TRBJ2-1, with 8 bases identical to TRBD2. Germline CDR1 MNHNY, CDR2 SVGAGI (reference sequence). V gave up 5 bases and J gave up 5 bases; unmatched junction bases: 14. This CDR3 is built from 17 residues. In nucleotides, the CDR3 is TGTGCCAGCAGTCCCTTCGGGCGGGGGGCCCAAAACAATGAGCAGTTCTTC. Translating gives CASSPFGRGAQNNEQFF.

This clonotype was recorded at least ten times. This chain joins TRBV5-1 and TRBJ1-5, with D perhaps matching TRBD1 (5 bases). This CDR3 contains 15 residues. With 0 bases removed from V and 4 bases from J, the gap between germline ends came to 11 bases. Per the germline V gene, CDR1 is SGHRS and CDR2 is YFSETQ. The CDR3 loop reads CASSLDVGGNQPQHF. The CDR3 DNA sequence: TGCGCCAGCAGCTTGGATGTGGGGGGGAATCAGCCCCAGCATTTT.

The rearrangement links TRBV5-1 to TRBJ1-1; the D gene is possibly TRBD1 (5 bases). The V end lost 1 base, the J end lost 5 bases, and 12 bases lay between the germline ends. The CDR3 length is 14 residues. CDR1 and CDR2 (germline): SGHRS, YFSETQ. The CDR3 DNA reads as TGCGCCAGCAGCTTGTGGGGGGTGGGTACTGAAGCTTTCTTT. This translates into CASSLWGVGTEAFF.

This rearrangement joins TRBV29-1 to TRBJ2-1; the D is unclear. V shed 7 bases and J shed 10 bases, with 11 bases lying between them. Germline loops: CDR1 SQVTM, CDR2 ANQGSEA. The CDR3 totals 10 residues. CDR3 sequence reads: CSGGWQEQFF. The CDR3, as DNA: TGCAGCGGAGGTTGGCAAGAGCAGTTCTTC.

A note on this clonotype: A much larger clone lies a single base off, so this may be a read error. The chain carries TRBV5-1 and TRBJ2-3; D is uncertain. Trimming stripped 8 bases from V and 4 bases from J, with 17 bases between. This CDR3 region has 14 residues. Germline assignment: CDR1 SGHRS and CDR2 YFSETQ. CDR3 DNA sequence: TGCGCCAGTGACCCGGAACAAGACGCAGATACGCAGTATTTT. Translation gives CASDPEQDADTQYF. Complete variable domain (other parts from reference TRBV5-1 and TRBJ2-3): KAGVTQTPRYLIKTRGQQVTLSCSPISGHRSVSWYQQTPGQGLQFLFEYFSETQRNKGNFPGRFSGRQFSNSRSEMNVSTLELGDSALYLCASDPEQDADTQYFGPGTRLTVL.

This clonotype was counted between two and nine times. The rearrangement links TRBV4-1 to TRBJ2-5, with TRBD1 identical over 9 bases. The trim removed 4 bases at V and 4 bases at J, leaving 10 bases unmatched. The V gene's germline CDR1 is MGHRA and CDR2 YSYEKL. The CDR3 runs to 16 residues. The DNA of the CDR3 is TGCGCCAGCAGCCGCCCGGGACAGGGAGGTCGAGAGACCCAGTACTTC. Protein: CASSRPGQGGRETQYF.

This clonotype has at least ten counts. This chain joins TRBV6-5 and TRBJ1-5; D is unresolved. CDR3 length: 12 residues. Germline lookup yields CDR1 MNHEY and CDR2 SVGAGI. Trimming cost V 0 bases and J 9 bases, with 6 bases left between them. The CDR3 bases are TGTGCCAGCAGTTACTCGTCAGGGCCCCAGCATTTT. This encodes CASSYSSGPQHF.

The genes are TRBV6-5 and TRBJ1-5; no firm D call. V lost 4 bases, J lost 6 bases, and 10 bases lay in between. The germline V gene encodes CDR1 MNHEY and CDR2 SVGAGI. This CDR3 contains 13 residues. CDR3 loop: CASSSVTGQPQHF. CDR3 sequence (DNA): TGTGCCAGCAGTTCAGTAACGGGTCAGCCCCAGCATTTT.

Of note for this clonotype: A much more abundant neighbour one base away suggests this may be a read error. In DNA form, the CDR3 reads TGTGCCAGCAGCTTAGATGGGCCCGGGGAGCTGTTTTTT. It codes for CASSLDGPGELFF. This chain uses TRBV7-2 with TRBJ2-2, with no clear D. The CDR3 length is 13 residues. Trimming removed 1 base at V and 6 bases at J, with 6 bases between. CDR1 SGHTA and CDR2 FQGNSA come from the germline V gene.

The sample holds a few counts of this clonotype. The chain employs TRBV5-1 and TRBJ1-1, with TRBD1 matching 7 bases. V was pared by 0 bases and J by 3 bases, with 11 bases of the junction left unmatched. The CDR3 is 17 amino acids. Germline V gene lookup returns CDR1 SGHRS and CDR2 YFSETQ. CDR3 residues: CASSLGRGALGDTEAFF. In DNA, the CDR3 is TGCGCCAGCAGCTTGGGCAGGGGGGCCCTGGGGGACACTGAAGCTTTCTTT.

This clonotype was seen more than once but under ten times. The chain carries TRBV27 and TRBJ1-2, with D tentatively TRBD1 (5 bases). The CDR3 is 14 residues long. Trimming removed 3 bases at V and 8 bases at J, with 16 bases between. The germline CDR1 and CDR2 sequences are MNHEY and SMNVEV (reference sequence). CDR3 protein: CASSFGGFVYGYTF. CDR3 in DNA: TGTGCCAGCAGTTTCGGGGGGTTCGTGTACGGCTACACCTTC.

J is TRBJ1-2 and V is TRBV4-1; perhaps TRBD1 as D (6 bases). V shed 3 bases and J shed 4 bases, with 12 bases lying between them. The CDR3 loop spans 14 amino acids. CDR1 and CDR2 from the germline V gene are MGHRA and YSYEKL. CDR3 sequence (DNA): TGCGCCAGCAGCCATGCGGGGGGCGTCTATGGCTACACCTTC. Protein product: CASSHAGGVYGYTF.

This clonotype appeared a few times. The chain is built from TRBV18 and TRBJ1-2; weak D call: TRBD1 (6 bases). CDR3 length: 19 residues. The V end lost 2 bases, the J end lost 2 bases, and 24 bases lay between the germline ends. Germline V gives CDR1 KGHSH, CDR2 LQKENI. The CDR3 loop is CASSPEAGAAQNGNYGYTF. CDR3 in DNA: TGTGCCAGCTCACCAGAAGCAGGGGCCGCTCAAAACGGCAACTATGGCTACACCTTC.

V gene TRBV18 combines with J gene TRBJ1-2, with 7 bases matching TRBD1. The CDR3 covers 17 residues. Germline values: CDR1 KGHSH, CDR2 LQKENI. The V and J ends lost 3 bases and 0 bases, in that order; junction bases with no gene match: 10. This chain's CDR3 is CASSPDRDRQPNYGYTF. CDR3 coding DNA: TGTGCCAGCTCACCCGACAGGGATCGGCAGCCTAACTATGGCTACACCTTC.

CDR3 protein: CASSIRGGTYNEQFF. The CDR3 DNA is TGTGCCAGTAGTATCCGCGGGGGGACCTACAATGAGCAGTTCTTC. The chain combines TRBV19 with TRBJ2-1; 8 bases line up with TRBD2. The junction had 3 bases not matched to a gene; V was cut back by 3 bases and J by 2 bases. The germline V gene encodes CDR1 LNHDA and CDR2 SQIVND (reference sequence). CDR3 length: 15 residues.

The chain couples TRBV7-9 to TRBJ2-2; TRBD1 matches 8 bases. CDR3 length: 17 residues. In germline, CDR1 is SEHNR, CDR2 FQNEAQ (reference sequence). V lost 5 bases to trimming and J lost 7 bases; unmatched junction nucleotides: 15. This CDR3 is CASSPFQGAGILGELFF. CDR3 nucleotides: TGTGCCAGCAGCCCTTTTCAGGGGGCGGGGATCCTCGGGGAGCTGTTTTTT. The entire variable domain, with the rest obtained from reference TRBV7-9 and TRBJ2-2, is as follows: DTGVSQNPRHKITKRGQNVTFRCDPISEHNRLYWYRQTLGQGPEFLTYFQNEAQLEKSRLLSDRFSAERPKGSFSTLEIQRTEQGDSAMYLCASSPFQGAGILGELFFGEGSRLTVL.

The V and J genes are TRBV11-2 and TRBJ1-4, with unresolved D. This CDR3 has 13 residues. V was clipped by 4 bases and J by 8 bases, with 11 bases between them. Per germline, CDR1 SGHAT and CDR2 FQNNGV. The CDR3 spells CASSYEPQEKLFF. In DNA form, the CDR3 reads TGTGCCAGCAGCTATGAACCTCAGGAAAAACTGTTTTTT.